Below, 17 T cell receptor beta chains from the same sample are listed, as sequenced in a study of blood T cell repertoires in COVID-19. The data were produced by immunoSEQ multiplex PCR, yet TCRdb's version contains in-frame clones alone and is incomplete. The sample has 150,000 to 200,000 clones, 80% to 90% seen once; the top ten hold more than 3%. Sample: peripheral blood. These receptors were taken from a man aged 60-69 years with acute or convalescent COVID-19.

The chain joins TRBV15 to TRBJ2-2; D is uncertain. Trimming removed 0 bases from V and 6 bases from J, with 8 bases in between. This CDR3 has 14 amino acids. The germline gives CDR1 LNHNV, CDR2 YYDKDF (reference sequence). CDR3 sequence reads: CATSRDWLAGELFF. The CDR3 coding sequence is TGTGCCACCAGCAGAGATTGGCTAGCCGGGGAGCTGTTTTTT.

In this sample, this clone turned up once. This chain links TRBV2 with TRBJ1-5, with D possibly matching TRBD1 (6 bases). Germline CDR1 reads SNHLY; CDR2 reads FYNNEI. With 6 bases removed from V and 1 base from J, the gap between germline ends came to 13 bases. The CDR3 totals 15 residues. The CDR3 DNA sequence: TGTGCCAGCAGCAAACAGGGAAGGAGCAATCAGCCCCAGCATTTT. This gives the protein CASSKQGRSNQPQHF.

This clone was observed many times. The chain couples TRBV3-1 (or the pseudogene TRBV3-2) to TRBJ2-7; 11 nucleotides line up with TRBD2. The CDR3 covers 15 residues. Trimming at V came to 5 bases and at J to 3 bases, leaving 6 bases not matched to a gene. CDR1 and CDR2 (germline): LGHDT, YNNKEL (reference sequence). Here the CDR3 reads CASSEGLAGIYEQYF. In DNA form, the CDR3 reads TGTGCCAGCAGCGAAGGACTAGCGGGTATCTACGAGCAGTACTTC.

V gene TRBV9 combines with J gene TRBJ1-2; no reliable D call. CDR1 SGDLS and CDR2 YYNGEE come from the germline V gene. The V end lost 8 bases, the J end lost 6 bases, and 17 bases lay between the germline ends. There are 13 residues in the CDR3. CDR3 nucleotide sequence: TGTGCCAGTGCCCCCCCGGGGTTGAATGGCTACACCTTC. As protein: CASAPPGLNGYTF.

This chain connects TRBV20-1 to TRBJ2-7, with D maybe TRBD1 (6 bases). The CDR3 has 11 amino acids. Germline V gene data show CDR1 as DFQATT and CDR2 as SNEGSKA (reference sequence). Deletions cut 8 bases from V and 9 bases from J, with 17 bases between. This chain's CDR3 is CSLEMGQGQYF. CDR3 DNA sequence: TGCAGTCTGGAAATGGGACAAGGGCAGTACTTC.

The chain links TRBV19 to TRBJ1-5; TRBD1 agrees at 8 bases. From germline, CDR1 is LNHDA and CDR2 SQIVND (reference sequence). The CDR3 contains 16 residues. V lost 4 bases, J lost 3 bases, and 8 bases stayed unmatched. The CDR3 is CASSTFPDRDNQPQHF. CDR3 coding DNA: TGTGCCAGTAGTACGTTCCCGGACAGGGACAATCAGCCCCAGCATTTT.

This clone was seen only once. The V and J genes are TRBV7-9 and TRBJ2-2, with 8 nucleotides matching TRBD1. CDR3 length equals 17 residues. The germline V gene has CDR1 SEHNR and CDR2 FQNEAQ (reference sequence). V shed 5 bases, J shed 1 base, and the junction held 9 bases outside the gene matches. This CDR3 reads CASSPAPGTGNTGELFF. Here the CDR3 DNA reads TGTGCCAGCAGCCCTGCCCCCGGGACAGGGAACACCGGGGAGCTGTTTTTT.

J is TRBJ2-7 and V is TRBV20-1; possible D gene TRBD1, 5 bases. The germline gives CDR1 DFQATT, CDR2 SNEGSKA (reference sequence). V dropped 3 bases and J dropped 4 bases, with 13 bases sitting between them. The CDR3 length is 13 residues. The CDR3 bases are TGCAGTGCTAGTCCTGCGAAGGGGTACGAGCAGTACTTC. Its protein is CSASPAKGYEQYF.

This clone was recorded a few times. The chain recombines TRBV19 with TRBJ1-1; TRBD1 is a possible D gene (5 bases). There are 16 residues in the CDR3. The V end lost 6 bases, the J end lost 4 bases, and 21 bases lay between the germline ends. The germline gives CDR1 LNHDA, CDR2 SQIVND (reference sequence). The CDR3 loop is CASRRGSGTRATEAFF. CDR3 in DNA: TGTGCCAGTAGGCGGGGGTCAGGGACGAGGGCCACTGAAGCTTTCTTT.

CDR3: CASSPTGGPSYEQYF. The CDR3 nucleotides read TGTGCCAGCAGCCCTACTGGGGGCCCCTCCTACGAGCAGTACTTC. The rearrangement joins TRBV3-1 (or the pseudogene TRBV3-2) to TRBJ2-7; D possibly corresponds to TRBD1 (6 bases). Per the germline V gene, CDR1 is LGHDT and CDR2 is YNNKEL (reference sequence). V lost 4 bases and J lost 0, with 13 bases in between. This CDR3 contains 15 residues.

This chain joins TRBV7-2 and TRBJ2-7; 7 nucleotides agree with TRBD1. V lost 8 bases and J lost 6; bases outside the gene matches: 13. The CDR3 is made up of 14 amino acids. Per the germline V gene, CDR1 is SGHTA and CDR2 is FQGNSA. The CDR3 here is CASLTGVGLGEQYF. CDR3 bases: TGTGCCAGCTTAACAGGGGTGGGATTGGGCGAGCAGTACTTC.

This chain connects TRBV6-5 to TRBJ1-1, with 8 bases lining up with TRBD1. The J segment lost 5 bases and the V segment lost 1 base, leaving 0 bases of the junction unmatched. The CDR3 loop spans 13 amino acids. Germline V CDR1 and CDR2: MNHEY, SVGAGI. The CDR3 DNA sequence: TGTGCCAGCAGTTACTGGGACAGGACTGAAGCTTTCTTT. It yields the protein CASSYWDRTEAFF.

CDR3 sequence (DNA): TGTGCCAGCAGCGTAGGGTGGCTAGCGGGAGGTCAAACCGGGGAGCTGTTTTTT. It encodes CASSVGWLAGGQTGELFF. The rearrangement uses TRBV9 and TRBJ2-2; TRBD2 aligns across 11 bases. V lost 0 bases, J lost 5 bases, and 9 bases stayed unmatched. The germline CDR1 and CDR2 sequences are SGDLS and YYNGEE. The CDR3 length is 18 residues.

This clone was recorded only once. The rearrangement uses TRBV7-2 and TRBJ2-7; perhaps TRBD2 as D (6 bases). This CDR3 spans 13 amino acids. Trimming cost V 5 bases and J 6 bases, with 14 bases left between them. Germline lookup yields CDR1 SGHTA and CDR2 FQGNSA. CDR3 residues: CASSPRGLGEQYF. In DNA, the CDR3 is TGTGCCAGCAGCCCGCGGGGACTGGGCGAGCAGTACTTC.

The chain combines TRBV5-4 with TRBJ2-1; 13 bases map to TRBD2. The CDR3 length is 16 residues. After removal of 0 bases from V and 8 bases from J, the junction contained 5 bases not matched to a gene. The germline V gene has CDR1 SGHNT and CDR2 YYREEE (reference sequence). The CDR3 DNA reads as TGTGCCAGCAGCTTGGGACTAGCGGGAGGTCAAGATGAGCAGTTCTTC. This gives the protein CASSLGLAGGQDEQFF.

The V gene is TRBV6-4, the J gene TRBJ2-2; weak D call: TRBD2 (6 bases). The CDR3 runs 14 residues. Germline V gene lookup returns CDR1 MRHNA and CDR2 SNTAGT. V lost 8 bases to trimming and J lost 1 base, with 11 bases between them. DNA for the CDR3: TGTGCCAGCGGCAAGGGAGGGAACACCGGGGAGCTGTTTTTT. The encoded protein is CASGKGGNTGELFF.

The chain is built from TRBV10-2 and TRBJ2-1, with 12 nucleotides matching TRBD2. Germline CDR1 reads WSHSY; CDR2 reads SAAADI. This CDR3 comprises 14 residues. The trim removed 8 bases at V and 8 bases at J, leaving 7 bases unmatched. CDR3 loop: CASSRLAGEYEQFF. The CDR3 DNA reads as TGCGCCAGCTCCAGACTAGCGGGAGAGTATGAGCAGTTCTTC.